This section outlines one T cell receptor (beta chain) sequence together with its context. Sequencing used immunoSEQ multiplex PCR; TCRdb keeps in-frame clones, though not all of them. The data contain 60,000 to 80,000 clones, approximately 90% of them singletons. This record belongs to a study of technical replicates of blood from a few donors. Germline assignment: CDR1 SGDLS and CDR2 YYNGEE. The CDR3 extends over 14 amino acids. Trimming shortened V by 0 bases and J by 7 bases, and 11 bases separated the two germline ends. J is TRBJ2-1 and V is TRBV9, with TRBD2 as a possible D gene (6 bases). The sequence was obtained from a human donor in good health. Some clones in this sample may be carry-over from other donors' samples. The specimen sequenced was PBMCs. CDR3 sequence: CASSVAGVWNEQFF. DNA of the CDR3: TGTGCCAGCAGCGTAGCGGGAGTTTGGAATGAGCAGTTCTTC.